This T cell receptor beta chain was profiled in a study of T-cell reconstitution after alpha-beta-depleted transplantation in children. Points from the study as a whole: Surviving recipient T cells and thymic progenitors underlay high day-60 TCRbeta diversity in some patients. Reportedly, only several hundred clones from non-depleted graft cells drove alpha-beta T-cell counts at about two months.

Trimming removed 5 bases at V and 4 bases at J, with 15 bases between. The CDR3 runs 14 residues. Germline CDR1 MNHNS, CDR2 SASEGT. During its preparation, the TCRbeta library received unique molecular identifiers. Using its own MiXCR run on the PCR reads, TCRdb lists one record per CDR3 protein. The top ten hold 25% to 30% of the sample, which has 350,000 to 500,000 distinct CDR3 sequences, 43% seen once. This clonotype was detected a few times. Its antigen is not identified. The chain recombines TRBV6-1 with TRBJ2-7; maybe TRBD1 (6 bases). The receptor was isolated from a girl between 2 and 10 years old with aplastic anemia, due to receive a stem cell transplant. Sequencing was performed on PBMCs, taken before TCRalphabeta/CD19-depleted stem cell transplant. Written as DNA, the CDR3 is TGTGCCAGCAGTAAACAGGGTGGGATATACGAGCAGTACTTC. Translating gives CASSKQGGIYEQYF.